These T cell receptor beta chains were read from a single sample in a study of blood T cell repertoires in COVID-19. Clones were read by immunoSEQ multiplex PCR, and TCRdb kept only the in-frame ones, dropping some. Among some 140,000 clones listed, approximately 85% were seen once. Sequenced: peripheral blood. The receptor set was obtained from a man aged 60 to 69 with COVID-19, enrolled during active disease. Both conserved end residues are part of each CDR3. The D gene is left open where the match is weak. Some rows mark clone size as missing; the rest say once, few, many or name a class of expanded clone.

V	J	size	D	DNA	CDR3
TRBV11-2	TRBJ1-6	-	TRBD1	TGTGCCAGCAGCATTCCAGGGGGCAAGTCCTATAATTCACCCCTCCACTTT	CASSIPGGKSYNSPLHF
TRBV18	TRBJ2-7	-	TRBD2	TGTGCCAGCTCACCCGGGACTAGCGGGGCCGGTACCTACGAGCAGTACTTC	CASSPGTSGAGTYEQYF
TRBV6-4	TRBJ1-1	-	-	TGTGCCAGCAGTGACCAGGTGAACACTGAAGCTTTCTTT	CASSDQVNTEAFF
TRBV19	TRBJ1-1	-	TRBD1	TGTGCCAGTAGTAGTAAGGGACAGATTAACACTGAAGCTTTCTTT	CASSSKGQINTEAFF
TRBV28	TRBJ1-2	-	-	TGTGCCAGCAGTTTCCGGGGATTATCGGGTGGCTACACCTTC	CASSFRGLSGGYTF
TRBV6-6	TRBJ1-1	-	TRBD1	TGTGCCAGCAGTCCGTATACAGGGGCAGCCACTGAAGCTTTCTTT	CASSPYTGAATEAFF
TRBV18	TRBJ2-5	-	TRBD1	TGTGCCAGCTCAGGAGGACAGGGCCAAGAGACCCAGTACTTC	CASSGGQGQETQYF
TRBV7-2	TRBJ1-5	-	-	TGTGCCAGCAGCCCTACAGTGCCCAATCAGCCCCAGCATTTT	CASSPTVPNQPQHF
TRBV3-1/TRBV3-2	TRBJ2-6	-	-	TGTGCCAGCAGCCTCGGGGATGGATTCAACGTCCTGACTTTC	CASSLGDGFNVLTF
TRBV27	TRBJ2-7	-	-	TGTGCCAGCAGTTTAAGGGGACTTAACTTCTACGAGCAGTACTTC	CASSLRGLNFYEQYF
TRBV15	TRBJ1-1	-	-	TGTGCCACCAGCAGAGATAACAGAAACACTGAAGCTTTCTTT	CATSRDNRNTEAFF
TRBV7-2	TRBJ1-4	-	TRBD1	TGTGCCAGCAGCTTAGAGAGGGGGCCTCGTGAAAAACTGTTTTTT	CASSLERGPREKLFF
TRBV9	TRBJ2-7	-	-	TGTGCCAGCAGCGTCGGGGAGAGGAACGAGCAGTACTTC	CASSVGERNEQYF
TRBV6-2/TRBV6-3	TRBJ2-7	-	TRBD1	TGTGCCAGCAGTTACGCACAGGGGGCGCACGAGCAGTACTTC	CASSYAQGAHEQYF
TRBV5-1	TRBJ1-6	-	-	TGCGCCAGCAGGTTGGAGGACAGAAATAATTCACCCCTCCACTTT	CASRLEDRNNSPLHF
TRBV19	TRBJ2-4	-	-	TGTGCCAGTAGTTCAGGGGATAGAAACATTCAGTACTTC	CASSSGDRNIQYF
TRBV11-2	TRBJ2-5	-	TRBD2	TGTGCCAGCAGCTTAACTAGCGGGAACATCCAAGAGACCCAGTACTTC	CASSLTSGNIQETQYF
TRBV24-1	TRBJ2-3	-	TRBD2	TGTGCCGTGGGGGCGGGAGGGCCCGCAGATACGCAGTATTTT	CAVGAGGPADTQYF
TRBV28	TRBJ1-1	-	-	TGTGCCAGCACCGTATCCACTAGGCCCGAAGCTTTCTTT	CASTVSTRPEAFF
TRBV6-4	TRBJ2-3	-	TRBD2	TGTGCCAGCAGTCCGACTAGCGGGGCCGAAGATACGCAGTATTTT	CASSPTSGAEDTQYF
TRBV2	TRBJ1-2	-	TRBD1	TGTGCCAGCGTAACCGGGACAGGAATGTTCGATGGCTACACCTTC	CASVTGTGMFDGYTF
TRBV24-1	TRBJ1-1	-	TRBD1	TGTGCCACCAGTGATGGGGACAGGGCATCCGAAGCTTTCTTT	CATSDGDRASEAFF
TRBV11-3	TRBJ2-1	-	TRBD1	TGTGCCAGCAGCTTAGGGACAGGGTCGTACAATGAGCAGTTCTTC	CASSLGTGSYNEQFF
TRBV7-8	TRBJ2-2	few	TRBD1	TGTGCCAGCAGGCTCGACAGGGTGGGAAACACCGGGGAGCTGTTTTTT	CASRLDRVGNTGELFF
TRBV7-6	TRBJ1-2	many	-	TGTGCCAGCAGCTCACCGGACAGTTACTATGGCTACACCTTC	CASSSPDSYYGYTF
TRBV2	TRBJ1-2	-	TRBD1	TGTGCCAGCAGTGAAATTCGGGGGGACAGGGCCCATCCCTTC	CASSEIRGDRAHPF
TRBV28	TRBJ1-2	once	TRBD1	TGTGCCAGCAGGATACAGGGGACAAACTATGGCTACACCTTC	CASRIQGTNYGYTF
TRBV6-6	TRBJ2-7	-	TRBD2	TGTGCCAGCAGCCGACCGGGACTAGCGGGAACCGGCTACGAGCAGTACTTC	CASSRPGLAGTGYEQYF
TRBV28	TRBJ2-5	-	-	TGTGCCAGCAGTTTATATTCCGGGTCCGAGACCCAGTACTTC	CASSLYSGSETQYF
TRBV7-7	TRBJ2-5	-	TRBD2	TGTGCTAGCAGCTTCTTAGCGGGGTTACAAGAGACCCAGTACTTC	CASSFLAGLQETQYF
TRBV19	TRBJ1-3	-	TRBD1	TGTGCCAGTAGTATTGACAGGGGGCGCGTAAACACCATATATTTT	CASSIDRGRVNTIYF
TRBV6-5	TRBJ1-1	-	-	TGTGCCAGCAGTTACTCGAAGCCGAACACTGAAGCTTTCTTT	CASSYSKPNTEAFF
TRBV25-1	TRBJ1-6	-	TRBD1	TGTGCCAGCAGTGATAGGGGGCCCTACCCGTCCCCCCTCCACTTT	CASSDRGPYPSPLHF
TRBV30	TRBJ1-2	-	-	TGTGCCTGGACCCGGGAGGCAGCTGGCTACACCTTC	CAWTREAAGYTF
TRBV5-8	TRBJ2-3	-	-	TGTGCCAGCTCCCCCGCAGATACGCAGTATTTT	CASSPADTQYF
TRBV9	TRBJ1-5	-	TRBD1	TGTGCCAGCAGCGCGGGACAGACGAATCAGCCCCAGCATTTT	CASSAGQTNQPQHF
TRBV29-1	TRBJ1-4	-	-	TGCAGCGTTAATGGGGGAGGGCGCGGGGCAACTAATGAAAAACTGTTTTTT	CSVNGGGRGATNEKLFF
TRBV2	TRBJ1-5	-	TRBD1	TGTGCCAGCAGGGACAGGGGGTGGGATCAGCCCCAGCATTTT	CASRDRGWDQPQHF
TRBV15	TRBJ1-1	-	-	TGTGCCACCAGCCCCCGCGGGGATGGGATGAACACTGAAGCTTTCTTT	CATSPRGDGMNTEAFF
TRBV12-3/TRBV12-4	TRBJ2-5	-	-	TGTGCCAGCAATCGAGGGGGTATTGAGACCCAGTACTTC	CASNRGGIETQYF
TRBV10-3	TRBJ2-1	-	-	TGTGCCATCATGGCGGGATCTACCGATGAGCAGTTCTTC	CAIMAGSTDEQFF
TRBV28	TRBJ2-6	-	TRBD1	TGTGCCAGCAGTGGGGTGCTGAAGGCCGGGACAGGAGCCTCTGGGGCCAACGTCCTGACTTTC	CASSGVLKAGTGASGANVLTF
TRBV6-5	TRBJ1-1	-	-	TGTGCCAGCAGCGTGGACAGAGACACTGAAGCTTTCTTT	CASSVDRDTEAFF
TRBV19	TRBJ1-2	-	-	TGTGCCAGTAGTTTTGACAGGATCCCCTATGGCTACACCTTC	CASSFDRIPYGYTF
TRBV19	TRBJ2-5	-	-	TGTGCCAGTAGTGGACTTGGCCAAGAGACCCAGTACTTC	CASSGLGQETQYF
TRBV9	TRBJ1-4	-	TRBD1	TGTGCCAACACGACCGAGGCAGGGGGGCTCGGAACTAATGAAAAACTGTTTTTT	CANTTEAGGLGTNEKLFF
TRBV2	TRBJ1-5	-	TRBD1	TGTGCCAGCAGTGAAGAGGGGGACAGGGTCGGTCAGCCCCAGCATTTT	CASSEEGDRVGQPQHF
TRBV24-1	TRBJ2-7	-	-	TGTGCCACCAGTGACACAGGGTTCGAGCAGTACTTC	CATSDTGFEQYF
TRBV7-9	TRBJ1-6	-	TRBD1	TGTGCCAGCAGCTTTGGGACAGGAGAATCACCCCTCCACTTT	CASSFGTGESPLHF
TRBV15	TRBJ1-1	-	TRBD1	TGTGCCACCCCAGGGGGCTTGAACACTGAAGCTTTCTTT	CATPGGLNTEAFF
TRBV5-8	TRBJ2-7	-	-	TGTGCCAGCAGCTTGGATCCAGCCTACGAGCAGTACTTC	CASSLDPAYEQYF
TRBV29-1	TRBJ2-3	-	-	TGCAGCGTTGAACCGACTTACCCCACAGATACGCAGTATTTT	CSVEPTYPTDTQYF
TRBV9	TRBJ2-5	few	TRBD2	TGTGCCAGCAGCAAAAGTTATAGCGGGGGGAGGGAGACCCAGTACTTC	CASSKSYSGGRETQYF
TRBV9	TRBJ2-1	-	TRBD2	TGTGCCAGCAGCGTAGTTCCAGCGGGAGGTACGGATGAGCAGTTCTTC	CASSVVPAGGTDEQFF